The clone carrying this T cell receptor beta chain was observed a few times. What it binds is not known. Germline V gives CDR1 LNHDA, CDR2 SQIVND (reference sequence). V lost 5 bases and J 2 bases, leaving 28 bases between the germline ends. The CDR3 is 20 amino acids. These data originate in a study of T cell repertoires in cytomegalovirus infection. Study information: The public TCR beta signatures pointed to both CMV infection and matching HLA type.

TCRdb reprocessed the reads via MiXCR and lists one record per CDR3 protein. The sample consists of more than 400,000 distinct CDR3 sequences, about 26% of them appearing once. Study-wide findings and caveats: Dominant in the ex vivo response were TCR beta clonotypes restricted by HLA-C and specific for CMV.

The clonotype comes from a human donor in good health (CMV status not recorded). Some clones in this sample may be carry-over from other donors' samples. Sequencing was done on a sample of PBMCs. The V and J genes are TRBV19 and TRBJ1-5; D may be TRBD1 (5 bases). CDR3 DNA sequence: TGTGCCAGTAGTGCCGTAAGAGGGCAGGGAATGGCTACGGGCAATCAGCCCCAGCATTTT. Its protein product is CASSAVRGQGMATGNQPQHF.